Listed below are T cell receptor beta chains from one sample, sequenced in a study of blood T cell repertoires in COVID-19. Sequencing used immunoSEQ multiplex PCR; TCRdb keeps in-frame clones, though not all of them. The sample records roughly 300,000 clones, 80% to 95% being singletons. Sequenced sample: PBMCs or T cells enriched from blood (not recorded which). The receptors stem from a woman in her 30s who had recovered from COVID-19. CDR3s include the opening cysteine and the closing phenylalanine or tryptophan. Rows may omit the clone size; those that give it use once, few, many or a size class.

v_call clone_size cdr3_aa
TRBV27 - CASSWKLGGYTEAFF
TRBV19 - CASSPVQGTTGELFF
TRBV6-6 - CASNTDPGVQPQHF
TRBV20-1 - CSASELAGVLRTDTQYF
TRBV27 - CASSFIGTAQETQYF
TRBV10-3 few CAISESQGRGTEAFF
TRBV13 - CASVIRQGSSDTQYF
TRBV19 - CASSNWGIRGRDYGYTF
TRBV4-1 - CASSQELQGFGYTF
TRBV20-1 - CSASEHSDTEAFF
TRBV14 - CASSQALSSYNEQFF
TRBV7-2 - CASSLGTSVETQYF
TRBV19 - CASSTYSGTGNYEQYF
TRBV9 - CASSVGSGAPQETQYF
TRBV19 - CASSSRDRDEQYF
TRBV11-2 - CASSLLTGNTIYF
TRBV30 - CAWSGQDHQPQHF
TRBV5-4 - CASSLAGQGNIQYF
TRBV14 - CASSQEGEPSGGSSYEQYF
TRBV28 - CASSSPTGTGPNYGYTF
TRBV28 - CASSYRQGAQPQHF
TRBV11-2 once CASSFGREVGQPQHF
TRBV19 - CASRNEGATNEKLFF
TRBV19 - CASSTSSLGGYTF
TRBV7-5 - CARSLDAGDRANSPLHF
TRBV18 - CASSPPGQSETQYF
TRBV6-2/TRBV6-3 - CASGRDSSGNTIYF
TRBV5-1 - CASSRTGTRGGDEQFF
TRBV6-5 - CASSYSGDSPLHF
TRBV5-4 - CASSSFKTYEQYF
TRBV3-1/TRBV3-2 - CASSRRQGRNTGELFF
TRBV6-5 - CASSSRDREEKLFF
TRBV30 - CAWRRKGLGGRLLHF
TRBV5-1 once CASRLSGAGYNEQFF
TRBV15 - CATSRERTGNSPLHF
TRBV6-5 once CASSSTGGSYNEQFF
TRBV11-2 - CASSPRTSTETQYF
TRBV29-1 - CSVNCTRLAEFVVDSYEQYF
TRBV19 once CASSRRDRGRGNQPQHF
TRBV5-1 - CASSLVAGGGGNTIYF
TRBV9 - CASSDRANQPQHF